This TCR beta chain was found in a study of T cells in Graves' hyperthyroidism and ophthalmopathy. The wider study: Sampling of peripheral blood happened at initial diagnosis, prior to any treatment.

The study enrolled patients aged 18 to 65 with newly diagnosed hyperthyroidism of under 2 months' duration. PBMCs came from more than 8.5 ml fresh peripheral blood. Researchers took RNA transcripts and amplified the TCR beta CDR3 regions from them. The primer set for the first-round RT-PCR of the TCR CDR3 was HTBI. TCRdb analysed the multiplex PCR reads with MiXCR anew, one entry per CDR3 protein. Seen here are more than 350,000 distinct CDR3 sequences, 15% observed once, and the top ten hold 30% to 35%. Germline CDR1 is MNHNS and CDR2 is SASEGT. Trimming pared 2 bases from V and 7 bases from J, leaving 17 bases between. The CDR3 runs 16 residues. This clonotype was counted at least ten times.

The clonotype originates from a woman aged 25 to 39 with Graves' hyperthyroidism. Sequencing input: blood. The rearrangement joins TRBV6-1 to TRBJ2-2; no clear D gene. CDR3 sequence (DNA): TGTGCCAGCAGTGAACTAAGGGTTAGCAGAGACGGGGAGCTGTTTTTT. Translating gives CASSELRVSRDGELFF.